The T cell receptor (beta chain) described here comes from a study of blood T cell repertoires in COVID-19. The overall study: Specimens from acute and convalescent COVID-19 originated in the United States, Italy and Spain.

This clone appeared once. As processed by the authors: Counts of nucleated cells, estimated from reference gene primer amplification, were obtained. Using immunoSEQ multiplex PCR, the repertoire was profiled, and TCRdb retains in-frame clones only, with some absent. That table supplies the V and J calls and clone size; D and trimming were determined from the DNA. The data contain 150,000 to 160,000 clones, 75% to 85% of them seen just once; the ten biggest clones take up 9.5% to 13%. Seattle enrolled patients during active infection and tracked them longitudinally. J was trimmed by 2 bases and V by 0 bases; bases with no gene match: 3. This CDR3 spans 16 amino acids. Germline loops: CDR1 LNHDA, CDR2 SQIVND (reference sequence).

The rearrangement joins TRBV19 to TRBJ1-5; 8 positions match TRBD1. Sequencing was carried out using peripheral blood. The TCR originated in a woman in her sixties or seventies with COVID-19, enrolled during active disease. The CDR3 nucleotides are TGTGCCAGTAGTATAGATCTACAGGGGGGCAATCAGCCCCAGCATTTT. As protein: CASSIDLQGGNQPQHF. Looking up the rest from reference TRBV19 and TRBJ1-5 gives the full variable domain: DGGITQSPKYLFRKEGQNVTLSCEQNLNHDAMYWYRQDPGQGLRLIYYSQIVNDFQKGDIAEGYSVSREKKESFPLTVTSAQKNPTAFYLCASSIDLQGGNQPQHFGDGTRLSIL.